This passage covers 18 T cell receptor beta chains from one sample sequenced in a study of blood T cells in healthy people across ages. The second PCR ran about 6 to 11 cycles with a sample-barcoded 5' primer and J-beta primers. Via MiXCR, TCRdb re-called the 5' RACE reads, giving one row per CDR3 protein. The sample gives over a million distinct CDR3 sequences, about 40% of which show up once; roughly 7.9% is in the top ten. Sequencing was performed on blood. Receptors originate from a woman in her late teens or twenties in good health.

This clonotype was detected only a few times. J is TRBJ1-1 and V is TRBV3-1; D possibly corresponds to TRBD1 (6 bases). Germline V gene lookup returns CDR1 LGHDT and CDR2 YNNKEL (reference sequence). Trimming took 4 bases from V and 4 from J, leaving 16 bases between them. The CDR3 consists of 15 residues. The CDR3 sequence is CASSPDGQRSTEAFF. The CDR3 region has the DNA TGTGCCAGCAGCCCGGATGGACAGCGCAGCACTGAAGCTTTCTTT.

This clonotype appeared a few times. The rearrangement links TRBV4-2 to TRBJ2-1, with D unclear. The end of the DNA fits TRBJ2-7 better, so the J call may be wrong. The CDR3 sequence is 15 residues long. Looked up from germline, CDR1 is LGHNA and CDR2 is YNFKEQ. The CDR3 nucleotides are TGTGCCAGCAGCCACTTGCCAGCGTCCTACAATGAGCAGTACTTC. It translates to CASSHLPASYNEQYF.

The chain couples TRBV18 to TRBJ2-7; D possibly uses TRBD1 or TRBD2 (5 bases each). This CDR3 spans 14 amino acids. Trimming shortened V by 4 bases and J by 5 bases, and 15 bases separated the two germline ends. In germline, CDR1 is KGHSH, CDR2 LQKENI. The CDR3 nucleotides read TGTGCCAGCTCACGGGGGACCCATTCCCACGAGCAGTACTTC. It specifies CASSRGTHSHEQYF.

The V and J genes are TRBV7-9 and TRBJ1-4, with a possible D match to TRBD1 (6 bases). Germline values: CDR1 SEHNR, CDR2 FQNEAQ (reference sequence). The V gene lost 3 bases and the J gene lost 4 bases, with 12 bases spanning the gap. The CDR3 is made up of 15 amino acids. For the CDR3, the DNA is TGTGCCAGCAGCTTGCTTAGGGGGGGTAATGAAAAACTGTTTTTT. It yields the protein CASSLLRGGNEKLFF.

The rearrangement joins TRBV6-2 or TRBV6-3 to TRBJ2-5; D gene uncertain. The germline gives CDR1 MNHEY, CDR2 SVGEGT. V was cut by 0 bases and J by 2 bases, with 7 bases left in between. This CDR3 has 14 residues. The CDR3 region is CASSYSPSQETQYF. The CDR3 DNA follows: TGTGCCAGCAGTTACTCGCCCTCTCAAGAGACCCAGTACTTC.

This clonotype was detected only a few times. The CDR3 is CSVASGMGNEQFF. The DNA for the CDR3 is TGCAGCGTTGCTAGCGGGATGGGCAATGAGCAGTTCTTC. This chain joins TRBV29-1 and TRBJ2-1; TRBD2 agrees at 9 bases. Germline CDR1 reads SQVTM; CDR2 reads ANQGSEA. With 4 bases clipped from V and 6 bases from J, the junction kept 4 bases outside the gene matches. CDR3 length: 13 residues.

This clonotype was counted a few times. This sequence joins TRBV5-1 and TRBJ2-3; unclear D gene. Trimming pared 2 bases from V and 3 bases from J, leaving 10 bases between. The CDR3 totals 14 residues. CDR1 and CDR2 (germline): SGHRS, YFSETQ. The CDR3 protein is CASSFSVETDTQYF. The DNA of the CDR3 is TGCGCCAGCAGCTTTTCCGTGGAAACAGATACGCAGTATTTT.

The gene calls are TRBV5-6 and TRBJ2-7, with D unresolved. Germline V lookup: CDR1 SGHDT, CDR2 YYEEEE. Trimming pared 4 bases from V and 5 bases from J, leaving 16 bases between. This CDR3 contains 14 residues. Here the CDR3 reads CASSPMVASNEQYF. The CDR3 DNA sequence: TGTGCCAGCAGCCCCATGGTGGCATCCAACGAGCAGTACTTC.

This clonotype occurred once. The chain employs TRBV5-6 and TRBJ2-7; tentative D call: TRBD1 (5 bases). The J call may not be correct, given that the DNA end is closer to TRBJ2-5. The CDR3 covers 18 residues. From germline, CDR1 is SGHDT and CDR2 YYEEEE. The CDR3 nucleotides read TGTGCCAGCAGCTTGCGTCAGGTGGAAAGATGGGGCGAGGAGACCCAGTACTTC. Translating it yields CASSLRQVERWGEETQYF.

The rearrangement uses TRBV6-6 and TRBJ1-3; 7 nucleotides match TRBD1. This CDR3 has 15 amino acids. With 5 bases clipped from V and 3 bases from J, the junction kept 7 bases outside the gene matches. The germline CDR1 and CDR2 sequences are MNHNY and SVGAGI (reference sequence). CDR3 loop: CASSPDRDFGNTIYF. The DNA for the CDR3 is TGTGCCAGCAGTCCCGACAGGGACTTTGGAAACACCATATATTTT.

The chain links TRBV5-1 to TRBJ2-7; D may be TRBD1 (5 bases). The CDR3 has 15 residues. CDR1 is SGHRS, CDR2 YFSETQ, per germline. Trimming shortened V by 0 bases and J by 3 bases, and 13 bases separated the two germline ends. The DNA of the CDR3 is TGCGCCAGCAGCTTGGGGAAAGGGGTCCACTACGAGCAGTACTTC. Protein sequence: CASSLGKGVHYEQYF.

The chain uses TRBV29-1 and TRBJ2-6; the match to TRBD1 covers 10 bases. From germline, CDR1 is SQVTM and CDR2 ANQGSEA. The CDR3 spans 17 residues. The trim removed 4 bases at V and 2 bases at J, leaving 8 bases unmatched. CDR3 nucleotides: TGCAGCGTTGCCGGGGACAGGGGATATCCTGGGGCCAACGTCCTGACTTTC. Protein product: CSVAGDRGYPGANVLTF.

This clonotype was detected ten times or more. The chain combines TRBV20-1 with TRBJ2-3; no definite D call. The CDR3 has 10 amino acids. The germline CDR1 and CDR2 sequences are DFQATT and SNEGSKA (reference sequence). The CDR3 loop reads CSMLSDTQYF. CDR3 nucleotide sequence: TGCAGCATGCTGTCGGATACGCAGTATTTT.

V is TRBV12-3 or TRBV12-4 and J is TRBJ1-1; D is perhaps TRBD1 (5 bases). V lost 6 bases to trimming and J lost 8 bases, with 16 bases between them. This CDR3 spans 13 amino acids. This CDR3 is CASRGRRAPEAFF. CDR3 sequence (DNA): TGTGCCAGCAGGGGACGGAGGGCCCCAGAAGCTTTCTTT.

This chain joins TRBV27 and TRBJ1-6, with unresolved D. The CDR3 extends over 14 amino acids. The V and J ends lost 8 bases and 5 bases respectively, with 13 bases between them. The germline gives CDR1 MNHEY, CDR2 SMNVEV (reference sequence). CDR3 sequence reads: CASPEGRDNSPLHF. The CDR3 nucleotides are TGTGCCAGCCCCGAGGGTAGGGATAATTCACCCCTCCACTTT.

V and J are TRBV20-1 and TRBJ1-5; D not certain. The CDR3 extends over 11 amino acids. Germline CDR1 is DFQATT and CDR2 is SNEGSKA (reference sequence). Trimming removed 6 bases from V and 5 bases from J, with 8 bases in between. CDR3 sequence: CSARSDQPQHF. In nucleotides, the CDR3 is TGCAGTGCCCGGAGTGATCAGCCCCAGCATTTT.

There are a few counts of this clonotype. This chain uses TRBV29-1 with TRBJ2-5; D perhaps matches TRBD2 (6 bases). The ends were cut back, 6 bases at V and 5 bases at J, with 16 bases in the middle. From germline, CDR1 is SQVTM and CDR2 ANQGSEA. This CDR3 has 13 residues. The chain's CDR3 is CSVKDPGVETQYF. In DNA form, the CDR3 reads TGCAGCGTCAAAGACCCGGGGGTCGAGACCCAGTACTTC.

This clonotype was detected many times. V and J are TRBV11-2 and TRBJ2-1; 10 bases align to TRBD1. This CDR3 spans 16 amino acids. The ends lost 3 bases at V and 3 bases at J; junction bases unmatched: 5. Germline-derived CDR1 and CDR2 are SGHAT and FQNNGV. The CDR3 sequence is CASSFGTGVRYNEQFF. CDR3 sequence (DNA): TGTGCCAGCAGCTTCGGGACAGGGGTCCGCTACAATGAGCAGTTCTTC. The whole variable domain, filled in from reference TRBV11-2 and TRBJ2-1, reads EAGVAQSPRYKIIEKRQSVAFWCNPISGHATLYWYQQILGQGPKLLIQFQNNGVVDDSQLPKDRFSAERLKGVDSTLKIQPAKLEDSAVYLCASSFGTGVRYNEQFFGPGTRLTVL.